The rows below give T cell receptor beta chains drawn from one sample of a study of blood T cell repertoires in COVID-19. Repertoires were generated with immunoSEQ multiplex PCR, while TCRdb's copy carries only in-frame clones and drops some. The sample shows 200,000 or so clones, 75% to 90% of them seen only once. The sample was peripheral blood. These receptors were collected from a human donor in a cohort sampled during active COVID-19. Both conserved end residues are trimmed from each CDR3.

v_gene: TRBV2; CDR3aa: ASSALNEQY
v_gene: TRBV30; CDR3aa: AWIPAGRNSPLH
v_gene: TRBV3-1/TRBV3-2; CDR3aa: ASSPRGVPDTQY
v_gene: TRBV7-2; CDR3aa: ASSLGGATDTQY
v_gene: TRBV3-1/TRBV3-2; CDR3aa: ASSPGQGRLSDGYT
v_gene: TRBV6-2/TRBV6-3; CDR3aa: ASSYAQGRTSGSPYEQY
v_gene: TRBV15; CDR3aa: ATSSGDRGNEKLF
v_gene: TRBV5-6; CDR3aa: ASSQVDTGELF
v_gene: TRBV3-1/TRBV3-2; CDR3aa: ASSQGGYEQY
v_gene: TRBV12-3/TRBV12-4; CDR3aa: ASRVRGSQPQH
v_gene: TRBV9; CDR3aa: ASSVAFGGGYT
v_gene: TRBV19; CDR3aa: ASAGLGVPGEQY
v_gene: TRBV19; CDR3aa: ASSSAEGTVGYEQY
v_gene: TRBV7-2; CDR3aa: ASSRGSGLIPYEQY
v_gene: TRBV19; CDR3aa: ASSILSGGGYGYT
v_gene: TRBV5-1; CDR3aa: ASSLAPSGDSYEQY
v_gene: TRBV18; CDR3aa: ASSPATGRNQPQH
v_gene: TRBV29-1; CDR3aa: SVDLDRGGEQY
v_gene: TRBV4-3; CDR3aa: ASSQEGSGRYEQY
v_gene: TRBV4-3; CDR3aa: ASSQAGLAGGSRGSGNTQY
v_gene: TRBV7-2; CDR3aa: ASSLSLAGGRTGELF
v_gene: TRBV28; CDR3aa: ASRSGTGGRWTLF
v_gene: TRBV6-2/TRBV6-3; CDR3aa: ASSYSIRTGREAF
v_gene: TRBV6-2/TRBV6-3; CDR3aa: ASSKGHPNTEAF
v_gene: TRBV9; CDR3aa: ASSGFTGGRTEAF
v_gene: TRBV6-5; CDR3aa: ASSYTSGFSYEQY
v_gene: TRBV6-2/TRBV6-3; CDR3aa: ASSYSGLAGAYNEQF
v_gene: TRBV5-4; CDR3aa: ASTRSGGRWETQY
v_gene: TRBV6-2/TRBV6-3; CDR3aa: ASSYRIGLAGVEQY
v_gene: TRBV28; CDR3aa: ASSLPGPGGYEQY
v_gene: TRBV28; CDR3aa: ASSPSLAGGLNEQF
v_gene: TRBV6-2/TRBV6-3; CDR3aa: ASSLGQGNQPQH